A selection of T cell receptor beta chains follows, all from one sample in a study of PD-1 blockade in classical Hodgkin lymphoma. Some clones are missing from TCRdb's copy, which holds only in-frame ones; the method was immunoSEQ multiplex PCR. The table has around 90,000 clones, roughly 78% seen once. Sequencing used peripheral blood mononuclear cells (PBMCs), obtained before the fourth cycle of nivolumab. Receptors were obtained from a human donor with classical Hodgkin lymphoma. Each CDR3 is given with its conserved first and last residue. A D gene is named only where the DNA matches it firmly. Some rows mark clone size as missing; the rest say once, few, many or name a class of expanded clone.

size: NA
D: NA
J: TRBJ2-6
V: TRBV10-3
CDR3: CAISPDRPSGANVLTF
DNA: TGTGCCATCAGTCCCGACAGGCCCTCTGGGGCCAACGTCCTGACTTTC

size: few
D: NA
J: TRBJ1-3
V: TRBV23-1
CDR3: CASSLVPGNSGNTIYF
DNA: TGCGCCAGCAGTCTTGTCCCAGGGAACTCTGGAAACACCATATATTTT

size: once
D: TRBD1
J: TRBJ2-7
V: TRBV10-3
CDR3: CAISEWDRGNEQYF
DNA: TGTGCCATCAGTGAGTGGGACAGGGGCAACGAGCAGTACTTC

size: NA
D: NA
J: TRBJ1-1
V: TRBV5-1
CDR3: CASSLSSMNTEAFF
DNA: TGCGCCAGCAGCTTGAGCTCAATGAACACTGAAGCTTTCTTT

size: NA
D: TRBD1
J: TRBJ1-2
V: TRBV7-9
CDR3: CASSSGLDRGYTF
DNA: TGTGCCAGCAGCTCCGGACTGGACAGGGGCTACACCTTC

size: NA
D: NA
J: TRBJ2-7
V: TRBV4-2
CDR3: CASSQVPWGTLVEQYF
DNA: TGTGCCAGCAGCCAGGTACCTTGGGGGACCCTGGTAGAGCAGTACTTC

size: few
D: NA
J: TRBJ2-5
V: TRBV4-3
CDR3: CASSQLGVSGGETQYF
DNA: TGCGCCAGCAGCCAATTGGGGGTCTCCGGCGGGGAGACCCAGTACTTC

size: NA
D: TRBD1
J: TRBJ2-7
V: TRBV19
CDR3: CASSTAPGTGAYEQYF
DNA: TGTGCCAGTAGTACGGCTCCCGGGACAGGGGCCTACGAGCAGTACTTC

size: few
D: NA
J: TRBJ2-2
V: TRBV6-6
CDR3: CASSYLGSRFGELFF
DNA: TGTGCCAGCAGTTACCTAGGTTCCCGTTTTGGGGAGCTGTTTTTT

size: NA
D: NA
J: TRBJ1-5
V: TRBV5-4
CDR3: CASSLDGNQPQHF
DNA: TGTGCCAGCAGCCTGGACGGCAATCAGCCCCAGCATTTT

size: once
D: NA
J: TRBJ2-5
V: TRBV7-6
CDR3: CASSLGSTLQETQYF
DNA: TGTGCCAGCAGCTTAGGCTCTACGCTCCAAGAGACCCAGTACTTC

size: NA
D: NA
J: TRBJ2-7
V: TRBV4-3
CDR3: CASSQENRDHEQYF
DNA: TGCGCCAGCAGCCAGGAAAACAGGGACCACGAGCAGTACTTC

size: NA
D: NA
J: TRBJ2-4
V: TRBV7-2
CDR3: CASSLAGGGDIQYF
DNA: TGTGCCAGCAGCTTAGCGGGGGGCGGGGACATTCAGTACTTC

size: NA
D: NA
J: TRBJ2-2
V: TRBV5-1
CDR3: CASSLPANTGELFF
DNA: TGCGCCAGCAGCTTACCGGCGAACACCGGGGAGCTGTTTTTT

size: NA
D: TRBD1
J: TRBJ2-2
V: TRBV5-4
CDR3: CASSPGTGGLGGELFF
DNA: TGTGCCAGCAGCCCCGGGACAGGGGGCTTAGGAGGGGAGCTGTTTTTT

size: once
D: NA
J: TRBJ2-1
V: TRBV7-7
CDR3: CASSLDGADNEQFF
DNA: TGTGCCAGCAGCTTGGACGGAGCCGACAATGAGCAGTTCTTC

size: NA
D: NA
J: TRBJ1-3
V: TRBV6-5
CDR3: CASSYSLEGSGNTIYF
DNA: TGTGCCAGCAGTTACTCGTTGGAGGGCTCTGGAAACACCATATATTTT

size: NA
D: NA
J: TRBJ2-5
V: TRBV27
CDR3: CASSLWGLQETQYF
DNA: TGTGCCAGCAGTTTATGGGGGCTTCAAGAGACCCAGTACTTC

size: NA
D: TRBD2
J: TRBJ2-5
V: TRBV9
CDR3: CASSEGVAGGGEETQYF
DNA: TGTGCCAGCAGCGAAGGGGTAGCGGGAGGGGGAGAAGAGACCCAGTACTTC

size: NA
D: NA
J: TRBJ2-5
V: TRBV5-1
CDR3: CASSLTDKETQYF
DNA: TGCGCCAGCAGCTTGACCGATAAAGAGACCCAGTACTTC

size: once
D: NA
J: TRBJ1-2
V: TRBV28
CDR3: CASSSGVNYGYTF
DNA: TGTGCCAGCAGTTCAGGGGTGAACTATGGCTACACCTTC

size: NA
D: NA
J: TRBJ1-2
V: TRBV4-1
CDR3: CASSQGRLGSYTF
DNA: TGCGCCAGCAGCCAAGGGAGGCTCGGGAGCTACACCTTC

size: NA
D: NA
J: TRBJ1-4
V: TRBV7-9
CDR3: CAGGGSGEKLFF
DNA: TGTGCCGGGGGGGGAAGTGGAGAAAAACTGTTTTTT

size: NA
D: NA
J: TRBJ1-3
V: TRBV19
CDR3: CATRQVSGAVLGNTIYF
DNA: TGTGCCACCCGCCAGGTATCTGGTGCGGTCCTTGGAAACACCATATATTTT

size: NA
D: NA
J: TRBJ2-5
V: TRBV6-1
CDR3: CASSIRDKETQYF
DNA: TGTGCCAGCAGTATCCGGGACAAAGAGACCCAGTACTTC

size: once
D: TRBD2
J: TRBJ2-1
V: TRBV7-7
CDR3: CASSPGLARNEQFF
DNA: TGTGCCAGCAGCCCCGGACTAGCGCGGAATGAGCAGTTCTTC

size: NA
D: TRBD2
J: TRBJ2-3
V: TRBV10-3
CDR3: CAISRGLADTQYF
DNA: TGTGCCATCAGCCGGGGACTAGCAGATACGCAGTATTTT

size: many
D: NA
J: TRBJ1-5
V: TRBV7-2
CDR3: CASSLVGNSNQPQHF
DNA: TGTGCCAGCAGCTTAGTTGGTAATAGCAATCAGCCCCAGCATTTT

size: NA
D: NA
J: TRBJ1-2
V: TRBV27
CDR3: CASSTSPSLGYTF
DNA: TGTGCCAGCTCGACTTCCCCCTCCCTCGGCTACACCTTC

size: NA
D: NA
J: TRBJ1-5
V: TRBV7-9
CDR3: CASSLQGNQPQHF
DNA: TGTGCCAGCAGCTTACAGGGGAATCAGCCCCAGCATTTT

size: NA
D: TRBD2
J: TRBJ2-1
V: TRBV19
CDR3: CASSGRLAGGSYNEQFF
DNA: TGTGCCAGTAGTGGACGACTAGCGGGAGGATCCTACAATGAGCAGTTCTTC

size: NA
D: NA
J: TRBJ2-7
V: TRBV7-2
CDR3: CASSLVVWGASYEQYF
DNA: TGTGCCAGCAGCTTAGTTGTCTGGGGGGCCTCCTACGAGCAGTACTTC

size: NA
D: NA
J: TRBJ1-5
V: TRBV19
CDR3: CASSIRFNQPQHF
DNA: TGTGCCAGTAGTATTCGGTTCAATCAGCCCCAGCATTTT

size: NA
D: TRBD2
J: TRBJ2-2
V: TRBV19
CDR3: CASSMQLAGGTGELFF
DNA: TGTGCCAGTAGTATGCAACTAGCGGGAGGCACCGGGGAGCTGTTTTTT

size: NA
D: NA
J: TRBJ1-1
V: TRBV19
CDR3: CASSIDRTERASAFF
DNA: TGTGCCAGTAGTATAGATCGAACGGAACGAGCATCTGCTTTCTTT

size: NA
D: TRBD1
J: TRBJ1-4
V: TRBV5-6
CDR3: CASSFLLSGQVEKLFF
DNA: TGTGCCAGCAGCTTTCTGCTTTCGGGACAGGTGGAAAAACTGTTTTTT

size: NA
D: TRBD2
J: TRBJ2-5
V: TRBV5-1
CDR3: CASSDVGSGREETQYF
DNA: TGCGCCAGCTCCGACGTGGGTAGCGGGAGGGAAGAGACCCAGTACTTC

size: once
D: TRBD1
J: TRBJ2-7
V: TRBV28
CDR3: CASRRGQGVRYEQYF
DNA: TGTGCCAGCAGACGGGGACAGGGCGTCAGGTACGAGCAGTACTTC

size: NA
D: TRBD1
J: TRBJ2-7
V: TRBV6-4
CDR3: CASRQGAYEQYF
DNA: TGTGCCAGCAGACAGGGGGCATACGAGCAGTACTTC

size: NA
D: NA
J: TRBJ1-2
V: TRBV19
CDR3: CASSMKRSMNYGYTF
DNA: TGTGCCAGTAGTATGAAGCGGAGTATGAACTATGGCTACACCTTC

size: NA
D: NA
J: TRBJ1-5
V: TRBV6-5
CDR3: CASSYIRGGQPQHF
DNA: TGTGCCAGCAGTTACATCAGGGGTGGGCAGCCCCAGCATTTT

size: NA
D: TRBD1
J: TRBJ2-7
V: TRBV11-2
CDR3: CASSLGGQGGYEQYF
DNA: TGTGCCAGCAGCTTAGGGGGACAGGGAGGATACGAGCAGTACTTC

size: NA
D: NA
J: TRBJ1-2
V: TRBV29-1
CDR3: CSAPGTFGYTF
DNA: TGCAGCGCTCCTGGGACATTTGGCTACACCTTC

size: once
D: NA
J: TRBJ2-4
V: TRBV7-9
CDR3: CASSRRAGTKNIQYF
DNA: TGTGCCAGCAGCCGAAGGGCTGGGACAAAAAACATTCAGTACTTC

size: NA
D: NA
J: TRBJ2-7
V: TRBV30
CDR3: CACTGYSYEQYF
DNA: TGTGCCTGCACGGGTTACTCCTACGAGCAGTACTTC

size: NA
D: NA
J: TRBJ2-3
V: TRBV18
CDR3: CASSPRPPGTDTQYF
DNA: TGTGCCAGCTCACCACGGCCCCCGGGCACAGATACGCAGTATTTT

size: NA
D: TRBD2
J: TRBJ2-3
V: TRBV7-2
CDR3: CASSGQSGRGTDTQYF
DNA: TGTGCCAGCAGCGGGCAAAGCGGGAGGGGCACAGATACGCAGTATTTT

size: NA
D: NA
J: TRBJ2-1
V: TRBV18
CDR3: CASYRTTDNEQFF
DNA: TGTGCCAGCTACCGGACTACCGATAATGAGCAGTTCTTC

size: NA
D: NA
J: TRBJ2-2
V: TRBV10-3
CDR3: CAISESPNTGELFF
DNA: TGTGCCATCAGTGAGTCCCCGAACACCGGGGAGCTGTTTTTT

size: NA
D: TRBD1
J: TRBJ1-2
V: TRBV6-6
CDR3: CASMTGGYGYTF
DNA: TGTGCCAGCATGACAGGGGGATATGGCTACACCTTC

size: NA
D: NA
J: TRBJ1-4
V: TRBV5-1
CDR3: CASSPGRTNEKLFF
DNA: TGCGCCAGCAGCCCGGGACGAACTAATGAAAAACTGTTTTTT